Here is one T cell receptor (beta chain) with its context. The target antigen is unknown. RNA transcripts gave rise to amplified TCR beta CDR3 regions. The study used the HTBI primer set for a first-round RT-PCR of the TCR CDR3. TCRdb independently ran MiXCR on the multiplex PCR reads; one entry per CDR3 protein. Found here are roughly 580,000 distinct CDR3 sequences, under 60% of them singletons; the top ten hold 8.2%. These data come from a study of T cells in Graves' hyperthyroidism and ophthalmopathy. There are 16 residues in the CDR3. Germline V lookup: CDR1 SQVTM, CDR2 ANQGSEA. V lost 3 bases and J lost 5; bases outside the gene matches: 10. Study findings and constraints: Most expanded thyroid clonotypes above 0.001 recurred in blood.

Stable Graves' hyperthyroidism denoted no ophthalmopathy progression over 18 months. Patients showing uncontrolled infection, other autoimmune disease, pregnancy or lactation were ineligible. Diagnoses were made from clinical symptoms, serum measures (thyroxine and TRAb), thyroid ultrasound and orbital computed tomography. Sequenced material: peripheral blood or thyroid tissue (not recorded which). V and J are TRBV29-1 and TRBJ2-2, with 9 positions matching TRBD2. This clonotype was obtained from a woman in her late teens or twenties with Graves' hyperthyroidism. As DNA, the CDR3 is TGCAGCGTTGAGTTTGCGGGAGGGCCTCAGACCGGGGAGCTGTTTTTT. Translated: CSVEFAGGPQTGELFF.